Each of the 10 T cell receptor beta chains below was sequenced from the same sample in a study of blood T cell repertoires in COVID-19 (dated by TCRdb to about 2020). The protocol used for the library was the immunoSEQ multiplex PCR assay. TCRdb stores this immuneACCESS table with in-frame sequences only. Part of the clones is absent; in the studies checked, under half of the shortfall reflects unresolved V genes, and no reason is known for the rest. This sample is represented by roughly 250,000 clones; roughly 83% of them were singletons. The ten largest clones add up to over 8% of the sample. The material sequenced was peripheral blood. The receptors stem from an elderly woman with acute or convalescent COVID-19.

The chain is built from TRBV5-1 and TRBJ1-6, with 10 bases matching TRBD1. Germline values: CDR1 SGHRS, CDR2 YFSETQ. V lost 2 bases and J lost 6; bases outside the gene matches: 5. The CDR3 loop spans 16 amino acids. The DNA for the CDR3 is TGCGCCAGCAGCTTAGGGGACAGGGGTGTTAATTCACCCCTCCACTTT. Its protein is CASSLGDRGVNSPLHF. Variable domain in full (rest from reference TRBV5-1 and TRBJ1-6): KAGVTQTPRYLIKTRGQQVTLSCSPISGHRSVSWYQQTPGQGLQFLFEYFSETQRNKGNFPGRFSGRQFSNSRSEMNVSTLELGDSALYLCASSLGDRGVNSPLHFGNGTRLTVT.

The chain recombines TRBV5-1 with TRBJ2-3; no clear D gene. Germline CDR1 and CDR2: SGHRS and YFSETQ. V was trimmed by 4 bases and J by 3 bases, leaving 9 bases between them. The CDR3 has 13 residues. CDR3 in amino acids: CASSADRTDTQYF. The CDR3 coding sequence is TGCGCCAGCAGCGCCGATAGAACAGATACGCAGTATTTT.

The J gene is TRBJ1-5, the V gene TRBV19, with a tentative D call TRBD1 (5 bases). CDR3 length equals 16 residues. Trimming took off 8 bases at V and 0 bases at J, with 17 bases between the two ends. CDR1 and CDR2 from the germline V gene are LNHDA and SQIVND (reference sequence). CDR3 DNA: TGTGCCAGTCACCACAAGCAGGGCCGTAGCAATCAGCCCCAGCATTTT. Protein: CASHHKQGRSNQPQHF.

V usage is TRBV7-3 and J usage is TRBJ2-5; 9 bases align to TRBD2. The CDR3 length is 15 residues. The germline CDR1 and CDR2 sequences are SGHTA and FQGTGA. J lost 7 bases, V lost 2 bases, and 8 bases had no gene match. CDR3 amino acids: CASSLLRGGTVTQYF. For the CDR3, the DNA is TGTGCCAGCAGCTTATTGCGGGGGGGTACTGTGACCCAGTACTTC.

This clone appeared once. The chain uses TRBV28 and TRBJ1-6; D is possibly TRBD1 (6 bases). CDR1 is MDHEN, CDR2 SYDVKM, per germline. This CDR3 contains 12 residues. The germline V and J ends were trimmed by 6 bases and 10 bases, with 10 bases remaining between them. DNA for the CDR3: TGTGCCAGCAGGATGGACAGCTCACCCCTCCACTTT. It yields the protein CASRMDSSPLHF.

The V call is TRBV3-1 (or the pseudogene TRBV3-2), the J call TRBJ2-1; 9 positions match TRBD1. Germline values: CDR1 LGHDT, CDR2 YNNKEL (reference sequence). V lost 4 bases and J lost 4; bases outside the gene matches: 14. This CDR3 spans 18 amino acids. The chain's CDR3 is CASSPRDRVVLSYNEQFF. The DNA of the CDR3 is TGTGCCAGCAGCCCCCGGGACAGGGTTGTCCTCTCGTACAATGAGCAGTTCTTC.

The count of this clone is one. This chain uses TRBV5-4 with TRBJ1-2; 7 nucleotides match TRBD1. The CDR3 runs 14 residues. The V segment lost 3 bases and the J segment 4 bases; nucleotides outside the gene matches: 6. Per the germline V gene, CDR1 is SGHNT and CDR2 is YYREEE (reference sequence). CDR3 residues: CASSSNQGGYGYTF. Here the CDR3 DNA reads TGTGCCAGCAGCTCGAACCAGGGGGGCTATGGCTACACCTTC.

This rearrangement joins TRBV7-2 to TRBJ1-1; no clear D gene. CDR1 and CDR2 (germline): SGHTA, FQGNSA. The CDR3 loop spans 13 amino acids. The V end lost 7 bases, the J end lost 3 bases, and 12 bases lay between the germline ends. The CDR3 here is CASTSSRDTEAFF. The CDR3 nucleotides read TGTGCCAGCACCTCTTCCCGGGACACTGAAGCTTTCTTT.

Comment on this clone: Other DNA sequences within the sample encode an identical CDR3. V usage is TRBV20-1 and J usage is TRBJ1-2, with D possibly being TRBD1 (5 bases). CDR1 and CDR2 (germline): DFQATT, SNEGSKA (reference sequence). With 5 bases removed from V and 8 bases from J, the gap between germline ends came to 12 bases. The CDR3 has 11 residues. The CDR3 loop is CSARWGEGYTF. As DNA, the CDR3 is TGCAGTGCTCGATGGGGGGAAGGCTACACCTTC.

The CDR3: CASTAFLGQVEAFF. Written as DNA, the CDR3 is TGTGCCAGTACCGCGTTCTTAGGACAGGTTGAAGCTTTCTTT. V and J are TRBV19 and TRBJ1-1; 7 bases map to TRBD1. Trimming took 7 bases from V and 7 from J; bases not matched to a gene: 12. Germline values: CDR1 LNHDA, CDR2 SQIVND (reference sequence). This CDR3 spans 14 amino acids.